The next 5 T cell receptor beta chains were all read from a single sample in a study of cytomegalovirus exposure and HLA in healthy donors. TCRdb keeps only in-frame clones here, not all; method: immunoSEQ multiplex PCR. This table has over 50,000 clones, roughly 95% appearing once. Specimen: PBMCs. All receptors come from a woman in her late teens or twenties in good health and CMV-seronegative.

CDR3 nucleotide sequence: TGTGCCAGCAGCCCGACAGGGGGGGGGCACGAGCAGTACTTC. The encoded protein is CASSPTGGGHEQYF. The V call is TRBV7-2, the J call TRBJ2-7; 9 positions agree with TRBD1. This CDR3 is built from 14 residues. V lost 5 bases and J lost 5; bases outside the gene matches: 7. CDR1 and CDR2 (germline): SGHTA, FQGNSA.

The chain has TRBV12-2 and TRBJ1-2; the table assigns TRBD1, which was not confirmed against the DNA. TRBV12-2 is designated a pseudogene. The CDR3 has 15 amino acids. The CDR3 sequence: CATPGLSGVGGGYTF. CDR3 DNA sequence: TGTGCAACCCCGGGTCTGTCAGGGGTCGGCGGTGGCTACACCTTC.

This clone was detected a few times. This chain uses TRBV27 with TRBJ2-2, with 9 nucleotides matching TRBD1. The CDR3 runs 16 residues. Germline trimming cut 4 bases from V and 7 bases from J; bases unmatched to any gene: 10. Germline assignment: CDR1 MNHEY and CDR2 SMNVEV (reference sequence). The CDR3: CASSSILDRGDGELFF. The CDR3 bases are TGTGCCAGCAGTTCCATCTTGGACAGGGGTGACGGGGAGCTGTTTTTT.

The rearrangement joins TRBV15 to TRBJ1-1; TRBD1 agrees at 11 bases. The germline CDR1 and CDR2 sequences are LNHNV and YYDKDF (reference sequence). The CDR3 length is 14 residues. V dropped 9 bases and J dropped 6; count of bases not matched to a gene: 9. DNA for the CDR3: TGTGCCACTGCCCGGGACAGGGGGGGATCTGAAGCTTTCTTT. Amino acids: CATARDRGGSEAFF.

This sequence joins TRBV7-2 and TRBJ1-1; the D gene is possibly TRBD1 (5 bases). From germline, CDR1 is SGHTA and CDR2 FQGNSA. Between the trimmed V and J ends, which lost 5 bases and 5 bases, there was a span of 12 bases. There are 13 residues in the CDR3. The CDR3 reads CASSPQQGTEAFF. CDR3 nucleotide sequence: TGTGCCAGCAGCCCCCAGCAGGGAACTGAAGCTTTCTTT.